The clone carrying this TCR beta chain was counted at least ten times. What it binds is unknown. The CDR3 is made up of 17 amino acids. Trimming removed 1 base from V and 5 bases from J, with 21 bases in between. The germline gives CDR1 LGHDT, CDR2 YNNKEL (reference sequence). This entry comes from a study of T-cell memory formation after mild COVID-19. Looking at the study overall: The two donors had largely donor-specific TCR clusters. General study findings and limits: Prior to infection, memory already included some responding clones, suggesting cross-reactive memory joined. Among clones peaking at day 37 in the second wave, SARS-CoV-2 specificity remained unconfirmed.

The authors produced TCR alpha and TCR beta cDNA libraries with sample barcodes and UMIs by 5'RACE using constant-segment primers. Each CDR3 protein gets one entry after TCRdb re-called the 5' RACE reads with MiXCR. The profile covers approximately 410,000 distinct CDR3 sequences, with about a quarter appearing a single time and around 13% taken by the ten largest. The source of this sequence is an adult woman who had mild COVID-19 (a few samples of this study predate the infection). Cell type and time point are not known. The chain recombines TRBV3-1 with TRBJ2-7; D might be TRBD1 or TRBD2, each matching 5 bases. Material: PBMCs or a T cell subset sorted from them (not recorded which). The CDR3 reads CASSQAFSWAGSNEQYF. In nucleotides, the CDR3 is TGTGCCAGCAGCCAAGCATTTAGTTGGGCAGGGAGCAACGAGCAGTACTTC.